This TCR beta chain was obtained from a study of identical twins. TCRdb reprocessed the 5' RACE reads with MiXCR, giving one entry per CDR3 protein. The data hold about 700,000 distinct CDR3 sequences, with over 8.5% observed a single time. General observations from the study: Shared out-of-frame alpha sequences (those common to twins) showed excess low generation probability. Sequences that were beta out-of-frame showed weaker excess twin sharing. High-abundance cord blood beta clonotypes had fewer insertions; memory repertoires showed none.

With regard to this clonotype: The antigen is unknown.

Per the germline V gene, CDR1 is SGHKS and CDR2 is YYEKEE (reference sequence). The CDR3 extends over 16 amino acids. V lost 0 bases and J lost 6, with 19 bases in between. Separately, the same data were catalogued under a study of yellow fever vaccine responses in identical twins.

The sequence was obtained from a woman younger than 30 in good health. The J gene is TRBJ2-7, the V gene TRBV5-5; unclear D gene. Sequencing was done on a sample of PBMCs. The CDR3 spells CASSLGRPLGPTEQYF. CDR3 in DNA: TGTGCCAGCAGCTTGGGCAGGCCCCTAGGACCTACCGAGCAGTACTTC.